The 8 T cell receptor beta chains in this list originate from one sample, sequenced in a study of cytomegalovirus exposure and HLA in healthy donors. In the PCR, 60 Vbeta and 13 Jbeta primers were used. Method: immunoSEQ multiplex PCR; TCRdb's copy keeps in-frame clones and lacks some. Of about 120,000 clones detected, 70% to 80% appear once; the ten largest clones hold 2.5% to 3%. Sequencing was done on a sample of PBMCs. These TCRs come from a woman aged 35 to 49 in good health and CMV-seropositive.

This chain uses TRBV10-3 with TRBJ1-2; possibly TRBD1 for D (5 bases). The ends were cut back, 3 bases at V and 2 bases at J, with 16 bases in the middle. Germline CDR1 ENHRY, CDR2 SYGVKD. CDR3 length: 16 residues. The CDR3 spells CAISEARAGSNYGYTF. The CDR3 DNA sequence: TGTGCCATCAGTGAAGCTAGGGCAGGGTCGAACTATGGCTACACCTTC.

Only a few counts were recorded for this clone. This sequence joins TRBV6-6 and TRBJ1-1, with TRBD1 matching over 8 bases. CDR3 length: 13 amino acids. Germline values: CDR1 MNHNY, CDR2 SVGAGI (reference sequence). V lost 5 bases to trimming and J lost 3 bases; unmatched junction nucleotides: 2. The CDR3 loop reads CASSTTGDTEAFF. In DNA form, the CDR3 reads TGTGCCAGCAGTACGACAGGGGACACTGAAGCTTTCTTT.

The V gene is TRBV6-5, the J gene TRBJ1-1; a possible D gene is TRBD1 (5 bases). Looked up from germline, CDR1 is MNHEY and CDR2 is SVGAGI. The CDR3 length is 12 residues. Deletions cut 4 bases from V and 7 bases from J, with 10 bases between. CDR3 in DNA: TGTGCCAGCAGTTGGCGTACAGGTGAAGCTTTCTTT. Protein sequence: CASSWRTGEAFF.

V usage is TRBV5-1 and J usage is TRBJ2-2; 8 positions match TRBD1. Germline CDR1 SGHRS, CDR2 YFSETQ. V shed 4 bases, J shed 0 bases, and the junction held 5 bases outside the gene matches. CDR3 size: 16 residues. CDR3: CASSLGTGSNTGELFF. The CDR3 DNA follows: TGCGCCAGCAGCCTCGGGACAGGATCGAACACCGGGGAGCTGTTTTTT.

V is TRBV7-2 and J is TRBJ1-5, with TRBD1 identical over 9 bases. Unmatched junction bases numbered 4, after V lost 5 bases and J lost 2 bases. Per the germline V gene, CDR1 is SGHTA and CDR2 is FQGNSA. This CDR3 is 15 amino acids long. CDR3 protein: CASSLGQGRNQPQHF. CDR3 nucleotide sequence: TGTGCCAGCAGCCTTGGACAGGGGCGCAATCAGCCCCAGCATTTT.

This chain joins TRBV18 and TRBJ2-5; 8 nucleotides align to TRBD2. Matching the DNA end better, TRBJ2-7 makes the J call doubtful. CDR1 is KGHSH, CDR2 LQKENI, per germline. The CDR3 spans 14 residues. The CDR3 reads CASSISGTWYEQYF. The CDR3 region has the DNA TGTGCCAGCTCCATTAGCGGGACCTGGTACGAGCAGTACTTC.

Regarding this clone: A junction end diverges from the germline sequence, so it may reflect a read error. CDR3 protein: CASSLRALAQETQYF. The CDR3 DNA is TGTGCTAGCAGCTTAAGGGCTCTAGCGCAAGAGACCCAGTACTTC. The gene calls are TRBV7-7 and TRBJ2-5, with D maybe TRBD2 (6 bases). There are 15 residues in the CDR3. Germline V gives CDR1 SSHAT, CDR2 FNYEAQ (reference sequence).

This clone was recorded only once. The chain joins TRBV14 to TRBJ2-3; D possibly corresponds to TRBD1 (6 bases). The CDR3 is 13 amino acids. Germline V gene data show CDR1 as SGHDN and CDR2 as FVKESK. Between the trimmed V and J ends, which lost 0 bases and 9 bases, there was a span of 10 bases. The CDR3 region has the DNA TGTGCCAGCAGCCAAGATGGGGGCGGGACGCAGTATTTT. Protein sequence: CASSQDGGGTQYF.